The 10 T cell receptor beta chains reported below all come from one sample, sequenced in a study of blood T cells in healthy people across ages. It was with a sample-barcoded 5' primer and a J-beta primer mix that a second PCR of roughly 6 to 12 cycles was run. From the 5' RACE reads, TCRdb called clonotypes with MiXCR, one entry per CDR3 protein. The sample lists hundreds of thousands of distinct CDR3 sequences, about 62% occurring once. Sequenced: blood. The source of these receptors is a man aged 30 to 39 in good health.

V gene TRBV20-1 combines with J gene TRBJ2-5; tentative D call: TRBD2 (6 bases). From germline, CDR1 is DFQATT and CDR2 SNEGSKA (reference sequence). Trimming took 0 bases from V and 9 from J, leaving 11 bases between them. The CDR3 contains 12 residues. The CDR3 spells CSARDSPGAQYF. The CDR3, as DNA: TGCAGTGCTAGAGACAGCCCGGGGGCCCAGTACTTC.

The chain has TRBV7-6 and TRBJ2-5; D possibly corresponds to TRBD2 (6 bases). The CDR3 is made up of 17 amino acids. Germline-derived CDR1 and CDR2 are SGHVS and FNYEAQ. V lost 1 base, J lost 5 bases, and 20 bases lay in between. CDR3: CASSLVTQGLARETQYF. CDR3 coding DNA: TGTGCCAGCAGCTTAGTGACGCAGGGACTCGCGCGGGAGACCCAGTACTTC.

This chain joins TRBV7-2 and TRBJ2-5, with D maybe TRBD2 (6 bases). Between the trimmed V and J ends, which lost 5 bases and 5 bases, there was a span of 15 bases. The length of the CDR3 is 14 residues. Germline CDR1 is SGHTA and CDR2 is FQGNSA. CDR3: CASSPGLHDETQYF. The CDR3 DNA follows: TGTGCCAGCAGCCCCGGACTACATGATGAGACCCAGTACTTC.

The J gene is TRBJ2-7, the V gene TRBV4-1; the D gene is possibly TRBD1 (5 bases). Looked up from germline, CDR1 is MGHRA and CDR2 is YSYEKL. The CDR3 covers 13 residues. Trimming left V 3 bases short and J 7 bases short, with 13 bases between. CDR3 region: CASSQSKGNEQYF. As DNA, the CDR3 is TGCGCCAGCAGCCAGTCAAAGGGGAATGAGCAGTACTTC.

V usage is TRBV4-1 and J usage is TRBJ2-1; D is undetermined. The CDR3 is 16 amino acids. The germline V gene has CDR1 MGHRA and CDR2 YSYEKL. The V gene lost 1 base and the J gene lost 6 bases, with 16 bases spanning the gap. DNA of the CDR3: TGCGCCAGCAGCCAAGTGGCGTCGGCCCCCCTCAATGAGCAGTTCTTC. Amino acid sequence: CASSQVASAPLNEQFF.

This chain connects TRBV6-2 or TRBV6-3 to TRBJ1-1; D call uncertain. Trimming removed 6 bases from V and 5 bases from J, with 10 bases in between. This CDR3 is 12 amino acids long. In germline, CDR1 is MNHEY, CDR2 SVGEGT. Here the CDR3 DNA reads TGTGCCAGCAGGCGACGGGATACTGAAGCTTTCTTT. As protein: CASRRRDTEAFF.

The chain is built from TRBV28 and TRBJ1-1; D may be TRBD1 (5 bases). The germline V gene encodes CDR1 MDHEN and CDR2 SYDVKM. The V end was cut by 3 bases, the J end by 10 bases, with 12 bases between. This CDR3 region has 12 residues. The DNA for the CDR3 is TGTGCCAGCAGTTTGACGGGGGAGGGAGCTTTCTTT. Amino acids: CASSLTGEGAFF.

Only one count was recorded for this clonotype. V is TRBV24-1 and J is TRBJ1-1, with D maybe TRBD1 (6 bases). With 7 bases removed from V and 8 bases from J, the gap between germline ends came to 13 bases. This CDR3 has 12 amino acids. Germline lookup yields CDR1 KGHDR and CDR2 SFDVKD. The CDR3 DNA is TGTGCCACCAGGGAGCGGACAGTAGAAGCTTTCTTT. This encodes CATRERTVEAFF.

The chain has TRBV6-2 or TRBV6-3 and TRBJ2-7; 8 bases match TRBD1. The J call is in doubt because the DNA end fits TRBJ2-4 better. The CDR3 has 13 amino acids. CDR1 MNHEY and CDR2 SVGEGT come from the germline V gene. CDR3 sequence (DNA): TGTGCCAGCAGGGGCCAGGGGGCACGCATTCAGTACTTC. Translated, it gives CASRGQGARIQYF.

CDR3 sequence: CASSSQMGRTEAFF. The CDR3 bases are TGTGCCAGCAGCTCCCAGATGGGTCGGACTGAAGCTTTCTTT. V usage is TRBV7-9 and J usage is TRBJ1-1; D is ambiguous. The CDR3 runs to 14 residues. V was clipped by 4 bases and J by 5 bases, with 14 bases between them. The germline CDR1 and CDR2 sequences are SEHNR and FQNEAQ (reference sequence).